A single sample is the source of the 30 T cell receptor beta chains below, sequenced in a study of blood T cell repertoires in COVID-19. TCRdb's copy holds only in-frame clones and misses some; the assay was immunoSEQ multiplex PCR. The profile shows 80,000 or so clones, over 80% of them singletons. What was sequenced was peripheral blood. The receptors here all came from a human donor in a cohort sampled during active COVID-19.

The chain has TRBV3-1 (or the pseudogene TRBV3-2) and TRBJ2-2; a possible D gene is TRBD2 (5 bases). This CDR3 has 17 residues. Germline lookup yields CDR1 LGHDT and CDR2 YNNKEL (reference sequence). V was clipped by 0 bases and J by 1 base, with 12 bases between them. CDR3 DNA: TGTGCCAGCAGCCAAGATCCGCGAAGCGGGAACACCGGGGAGCTGTTTTTT. Its protein product is CASSQDPRSGNTGELFF.

The chain couples TRBV18 to TRBJ2-7, with D hard to call. The CDR3 extends over 14 amino acids. Germline values: CDR1 KGHSH, CDR2 LQKENI. Trimming pared 2 bases from V and 2 bases from J, leaving 10 bases between. DNA of the CDR3: TGTGCCAGCTCACCATTGCCAGGAACCTACGAGCAGTACTTC. This sequence encodes CASSPLPGTYEQYF.

The CDR3 region is CASSPRGDTEAFF. DNA for the CDR3: TGTGCCAGCTCACCCAGGGGGGACACTGAAGCTTTCTTT. The V gene is TRBV18, the J gene TRBJ1-1, with 7 positions matching TRBD1. The V gene end was trimmed by 3 bases and the J gene end by 3 bases; junction bases not matched to a gene: 1. Germline V gives CDR1 KGHSH, CDR2 LQKENI. The CDR3 consists of 13 residues.

The V and J genes are TRBV10-1 and TRBJ2-5; a possible D gene is TRBD2 (6 bases). Deletions cut 6 bases from V and 4 bases from J, with 15 bases between. CDR3 length equals 14 residues. The germline V gene has CDR1 WNHNN and CDR2 SYGVQD (reference sequence). The CDR3 DNA sequence: TGCGCCAGCAGCCTCTCCGGGAGCGGAGAGACCCAGTACTTC. This encodes CASSLSGSGETQYF.

The rearrangement links TRBV5-1 to TRBJ2-3; D perhaps matches TRBD2 (5 bases). The CDR3 extends over 12 amino acids. Trimming left V 5 bases short and J 4 bases short, with 8 bases between. CDR1 and CDR2 from the germline V gene are SGHRS and YFSETQ. The CDR3 nucleotides are TGCGCCAGCAGGCCGCGGGCAGATACGCAGTATTTT. This encodes CASRPRADTQYF.

The chain joins TRBV3-1 (or the pseudogene TRBV3-2) to TRBJ2-7; 9 bases are a match to TRBD1. The V segment lost 4 bases and the J segment 4 bases; nucleotides outside the gene matches: 11. Germline V lookup: CDR1 LGHDT, CDR2 YNNKEL (reference sequence). The length of the CDR3 is 16 residues. The CDR3 is CASSRFSGQGPYEQYF. CDR3 sequence (DNA): TGTGCCAGCAGCCGGTTCAGTGGACAGGGGCCTTACGAGCAGTACTTC.

The rearrangement joins TRBV27 to TRBJ1-4, with 8 bases identical to TRBD1. The CDR3 is made up of 15 amino acids. The germline gives CDR1 MNHEY, CDR2 SMNVEV (reference sequence). The trim removed 6 bases at V and 8 bases at J, leaving 11 bases unmatched. In DNA, the CDR3 is TGTGCCAGCAGCGCGGCTGGACAGGGTGGAGAAAAACTGTTTTTT. Translated, it gives CASSAAGQGGEKLFF.

The chain is built from TRBV3-1 (or the pseudogene TRBV3-2) and TRBJ2-2; the D gene is possibly TRBD1 (7 bases). CDR1 and CDR2 (germline): LGHDT, YNNKEL (reference sequence). CDR3 size: 16 residues. V gave up 4 bases and J gave up 0 bases, with 12 bases separating them. The DNA for the CDR3 is TGTGCCAGCAGCCCCAGGGGGGACCCGAACACCGGGGAGCTGTTTTTT. Protein sequence: CASSPRGDPNTGELFF.

V gene TRBV7-3 combines with J gene TRBJ2-1, with 7 nucleotides matching TRBD2. Germline V gene sequence: CDR1 SGHTA, CDR2 FQGTGA. With 4 bases clipped from V and 10 bases from J, the junction kept 13 bases outside the gene matches. This CDR3 is 15 amino acids long. CDR3 sequence reads: CASSSAGTGLQEQFF. DNA for the CDR3: TGTGCCAGCAGCTCAGCCGGGACGGGACTACAAGAGCAGTTCTTC.

The chain carries TRBV7-9 and TRBJ2-3, with 7 bases matching TRBD2. CDR1 and CDR2 from the germline V gene are SEHNR and FQNEAQ (reference sequence). The J segment lost 0 bases and the V segment lost 3 bases, leaving 12 bases of the junction unmatched. The CDR3 is made up of 18 amino acids. CDR3 protein: CASSFKAGDLTSTDTQYF. CDR3 coding DNA: TGTGCCAGCAGCTTTAAGGCGGGGGACCTGACTAGCACAGATACGCAGTATTTT.

This chain uses TRBV19 with TRBJ2-3, with 10 bases that match TRBD2. There are 16 residues in the CDR3. Germline assignment: CDR1 LNHDA and CDR2 SQIVND (reference sequence). The ends lost 5 bases at V and 0 bases at J; junction bases unmatched: 5. The CDR3 nucleotides read TGTGCCAGTAGTTCCCCTAGCGGGGGAAGCACAGATACGCAGTATTTT. This codes for CASSSPSGGSTDTQYF.

This chain joins TRBV27 and TRBJ2-4, with D perhaps TRBD2 (5 bases). CDR3 size: 17 residues. Germline assignment: CDR1 MNHEY and CDR2 SMNVEV (reference sequence). V dropped 3 bases and J dropped 0 bases, with 15 bases sitting between them. CDR3 bases: TGTGCCAGCAGTTTCCTCCGGGAAGCGGCAGCCAAAAACATTCAGTACTTC. This sequence encodes CASSFLREAAAKNIQYF.

This clone was observed a single time. V and J are TRBV14 and TRBJ2-4; 7 bases match TRBD2. This CDR3 spans 16 amino acids. The J segment lost 0 bases and the V segment lost 4 bases, leaving 6 bases of the junction unmatched. Germline V gene sequence: CDR1 SGHDN, CDR2 FVKESK. The CDR3 DNA is TGTGCCAGCAGCCCCGGACTAGGGGTAGCCAAAAACATTCAGTACTTC. It specifies CASSPGLGVAKNIQYF.

J is TRBJ2-3 and V is TRBV7-2; possible D gene TRBD2, 7 bases. Trimming removed 5 bases at V and 1 base at J, with 16 bases between. Germline assignment: CDR1 SGHTA and CDR2 FQGNSA. The CDR3 sequence is 16 residues long. CDR3 residues: CASSPRGGMGTDTQYF. The CDR3 DNA reads as TGTGCCAGCAGCCCTAGGGGGGGTATGGGCACAGATACGCAGTATTTT.

J is TRBJ1-6 and V is TRBV11-2, with D hard to call. The CDR3 runs to 14 residues. Trimming took 1 base from V and 3 from J, leaving 4 bases between them. The germline V gene has CDR1 SGHAT and CDR2 FQNNGV. The CDR3 DNA reads TGTGCCAGCAGCTTAGGAGGCTATAATTCACCCCTCCACTTT. Protein: CASSLGGYNSPLHF.

The rearrangement uses TRBV5-1 and TRBJ2-2; 9 positions agree with TRBD2. Trimming cost V 3 bases and J 5 bases; bases outside gene matches: 8. There are 16 residues in the CDR3. Germline V gene sequence: CDR1 SGHRS, CDR2 YFSETQ. CDR3 in amino acids: CASSYSSGAGTGELFF. Written as DNA, the CDR3 is TGCGCCAGCAGCTACTCTAGCGGGGCGGGGACCGGGGAGCTGTTTTTT.

This clone was seen only once. J is TRBJ2-3 and V is TRBV9; 7 bases are a match to TRBD1. The CDR3 totals 18 residues. Unmatched junction bases numbered 13, after V lost 3 bases and J lost 0 bases. Germline CDR1 reads SGDLS; CDR2 reads YYNGEE. The CDR3 loop reads CASSAGQVSLSSTDTQYF. The CDR3 region has the DNA TGTGCCAGCAGCGCCGGACAGGTCTCCCTCTCTAGCACAGATACGCAGTATTTT.

CDR3 DNA sequence: TGCAGCGTTGAACAAGGAGGCAGGGGCGAGACCCAGTACTTC. Its protein product is CSVEQGGRGETQYF. The gene calls are TRBV29-1 and TRBJ2-5; D is perhaps TRBD1 (6 bases). Trimming left V 2 bases short and J 5 bases short, with 15 bases between. Germline V gives CDR1 SQVTM, CDR2 ANQGSEA. This CDR3 spans 14 amino acids. Based on the CDR3 plus reference TRBV29-1 and TRBJ2-5, the full variable domain is SAVISQKPSRDICQRGTSLTIQCQVDSQVTMMFWYRQQPGQSLTLIATANQGSEATYESGFVIDKFPISRPNLTFSTLTVSNMSPEDSSIYLCSVEQGGRGETQYFGPGTRLLVL.

V gene TRBV6-5 combines with J gene TRBJ1-3, with TRBD1 identical over 9 bases. Germline-derived CDR1 and CDR2 are MNHEY and SVGAGI. This CDR3 region has 15 residues. Unmatched junction bases numbered 5, after V lost 6 bases and J lost 2 bases. The CDR3 sequence is CASRLQGAAGNTIYF. In DNA form, the CDR3 reads TGTGCCAGCAGGCTACAGGGGGCAGCTGGAAACACCATATATTTT.

V and J are TRBV11-3 and TRBJ2-3; 8 bases map to TRBD2. Looked up from germline, CDR1 is SGHNT and CDR2 is YENEEA. V shed 1 base and J 2 bases; nucleotides not matched to a gene: 2. The CDR3 is 15 residues long. The CDR3 loop is CASSLGSGDTDTQYF. The CDR3 nucleotides are TGTGCCAGCAGCTTAGGTAGCGGGGACACAGATACGCAGTATTTT.

The chain employs TRBV6-4 and TRBJ1-2; TRBD1 matches at 10 bases. J was trimmed by 5 bases and V by 2 bases; bases with no gene match: 5. In germline, CDR1 is MRHNA, CDR2 SNTAGT. CDR3 length: 15 amino acids. The CDR3 DNA is TGTGCCAGCAGTGACCCGGACAGGGGGGGGTATGGCTACACCTTC. Residues: CASSDPDRGGYGYTF.

V and J are TRBV5-1 and TRBJ2-5; 15 bases map to TRBD2. The CDR3 has 17 residues. CDR1 is SGHRS, CDR2 YFSETQ, per germline. Trimming took 0 bases from V and 4 from J; bases not matched to a gene: 4. CDR3 sequence (DNA): TGCGCCAGCAGCTTGGGGCTGGGACTAGCGGGGGGAGAGACCCAGTACTTC. Its protein is CASSLGLGLAGGETQYF.

This clone turned up a few times. This sequence joins TRBV11-2 and TRBJ1-5, with 9 nucleotides matching TRBD1. Germline lookup yields CDR1 SGHAT and CDR2 FQNNGV. The V gene end was trimmed by 4 bases and the J gene end by 9 bases; junction bases not matched to a gene: 4. The CDR3 length is 13 residues. CDR3 sequence reads: CASSSTGGSPQHF. CDR3 nucleotides: TGTGCCAGCAGCTCCACAGGGGGCTCGCCCCAGCATTTT.

The chain links TRBV19 to TRBJ2-4; perhaps TRBD2 as D (6 bases). Looked up from germline, CDR1 is LNHDA and CDR2 is SQIVND (reference sequence). The CDR3 is made up of 14 amino acids. V gave up 3 bases and J gave up 4 bases, with 10 bases separating them. The DNA for the CDR3 is TGTGCCAGTAGTATGTCCAGCGGGAAAAACATTCAGTACTTC. It is translated as CASSMSSGKNIQYF.

This chain uses TRBV5-1 with TRBJ2-7; TRBD1 agrees at 10 bases. The germline CDR1 and CDR2 sequences are SGHRS and YFSETQ. This CDR3 has 16 residues. The ends lost 4 bases at V and 2 bases at J; junction bases unmatched: 9. The chain's CDR3 is CASSTLRTGGAYEQYF. The CDR3, as DNA: TGCGCCAGCAGCACCCTAAGGACAGGGGGGGCCTACGAGCAGTACTTC. The whole variable domain, filled in from reference TRBV5-1 and TRBJ2-7, reads KAGVTQTPRYLIKTRGQQVTLSCSPISGHRSVSWYQQTPGQGLQFLFEYFSETQRNKGNFPGRFSGRQFSNSRSEMNVSTLELGDSALYLCASSTLRTGGAYEQYFGPGTRLTVT.

V is TRBV6-2 or TRBV6-3 and J is TRBJ2-2; perhaps TRBD1 as D (7 bases). The V end lost 2 bases, the J end lost 5 bases, and 18 bases lay between the germline ends. CDR1 is MNHEY, CDR2 SVGEGT, per germline. The CDR3 has 17 residues. CDR3 residues: CASSYEPGGIRTGELFF. The CDR3 bases are TGTGCCAGCAGTTACGAGCCAGGGGGGATCAGGACCGGGGAGCTGTTTTTT.

V gene TRBV4-1 combines with J gene TRBJ2-2; TRBD1 aligns across 9 bases. V trimming: 8 bases; J trimming: 5 bases; junction bases outside the gene matches: 12. CDR1 and CDR2 from the germline V gene are MGHRA and YSYEKL. This CDR3 has 16 residues. Here the CDR3 reads CASSPISGQGTGELFF. The CDR3 DNA reads TGCGCCAGCTCCCCGATATCGGGACAGGGAACCGGGGAGCTGTTTTTT.

The J gene is TRBJ2-7, the V gene TRBV2; TRBD2 matches at 8 bases. The CDR3 runs 14 residues. With V trimmed by 3 bases and J by 6 bases, 7 bases remained unmatched. CDR1 and CDR2 from the germline V gene are SNHLY and FYNNEI. The chain's CDR3 is CASSEARAGVEQYF. For the CDR3, the DNA is TGTGCCAGCAGTGAGGCGCGAGCGGGAGTCGAGCAGTACTTC.

The rearrangement joins TRBV15 to TRBJ2-3, with 7 bases lining up with TRBD2. CDR3 length: 14 amino acids. Looked up from germline, CDR1 is LNHNV and CDR2 is YYDKDF (reference sequence). Trimming took 5 bases from V and 1 from J; bases not matched to a gene: 3. CDR3 sequence reads: CATSSRGGTDTQYF. The CDR3 bases are TGTGCCACCAGCTCCCGGGGGGGCACAGATACGCAGTATTTT.

This clone was observed a single time. V gene TRBV6-1 combines with J gene TRBJ2-3, with 8 bases fitting TRBD2. The CDR3 contains 14 residues. Germline CDR1 is MNHNS and CDR2 is SASEGT. With 3 bases clipped from V and 2 bases from J, the junction kept 1 base outside the gene matches. CDR3 sequence reads: CASSETSVTDTQYF. CDR3 in DNA: TGTGCCAGCAGTGAGACTAGCGTCACAGATACGCAGTATTTT.